The following is a T cell receptor (beta chain) sequence with its context. TCR beta was sequenced from blood CD8+ and CD4+ T cells. Negative isolation yielded the CD8+ and CD4+ T cells, while FACS enriched the TEMRA cells. The data belong to a study of CD8 T cells in Susac syndrome. cDNA came from roughly 0.53 to 1 ug RNA primed by random hexamers. An immunoSEQ multiplex PCR amplified TCR beta CDR3 over 54 Vbeta and 13 Jbeta. Using its own MiXCR run on the immunoSEQ multiplex PCR reads, TCRdb lists one record per CDR3 protein. The sample consists of some 190,000 distinct CDR3 sequences, 95% of them appearing once. CDR1 ENHRY and CDR2 SYGVKD come from the germline V gene. The V gene lost 6 bases and the J gene lost 6 bases, with 5 bases spanning the gap. CDR3 size: 11 residues.

The clonotype originates from a human donor in good health. Input material: CD4+ T cells from PBMCs. The genes are TRBV10-3 and TRBJ2-2; D remains unclear. The CDR3 DNA is TGTGCCATCAGGGACGCCGGGGAGCTGTTTTTT. It specifies CAIRDAGELFF.